This passage covers 25 T cell receptor beta chains from one sample sequenced in a study of T cells after somatic rescue of genetic block (TCRdb year 2020). The library was obtained by the immunoSEQ multiplex PCR assay. The table comes from immuneACCESS by way of TCRdb, which keeps in-frame sequences with V and J called. Part of the clones is missing from these tables; in studies checked, under half for an unresolved V gene and the rest for unknown reasons. In all, the sample holds tens of thousands of clones, and 80% to 90% of those were seen once. The ten largest make up more than 1.5% of the sample. The sequenced sample consisted of peripheral blood mononuclear cells (PBMCs). These receptors all come from a young woman.

The chain links TRBV10-1 to TRBJ2-1; either TRBD1 or TRBD2 may supply D (5 bases each). Germline V CDR1 and CDR2: WNHNN, SYGVQD (reference sequence). Trimming stripped 10 bases from V and 6 bases from J, with 16 bases between. The CDR3 has 13 amino acids. The CDR3 bases are TGCGCCACCAGCCCCTCGAGGGGCAATGAGCAGTTCTTC. It is translated as CATSPSRGNEQFF.

The chain couples TRBV27 to TRBJ1-1, with no clear D. The V gene's germline CDR1 is MNHEY and CDR2 SMNVEV (reference sequence). The V end was cut by 5 bases, the J end by 1 base, with 14 bases between. This CDR3 contains 15 residues. CDR3 region: CASSRKGPGNTEAFF. CDR3 DNA sequence: TGTGCCAGCAGTCGAAAGGGTCCCGGGAACACTGAAGCTTTCTTT.

This clone has just a few counts. The chain couples TRBV7-6 to TRBJ2-3; no clear D gene. The CDR3 is 14 residues long. Looked up from germline, CDR1 is SGHVS and CDR2 is FNYEAQ. V was clipped by 3 bases and J by 4 bases, with 11 bases between them. The CDR3 DNA follows: TGTGCCAGCAGCTTCTCGAGCAAGGCAGATACGCAGTATTTT. It specifies CASSFSSKADTQYF.

The chain carries TRBV18 and TRBJ2-7; possible D gene TRBD2, 5 bases. Germline assignment: CDR1 KGHSH and CDR2 LQKENI. This CDR3 has 13 amino acids. Trimming removed 4 bases from V and 2 bases from J, with 9 bases in between. The CDR3 here is CASSLTGTYEQYF. CDR3 coding DNA: TGTGCCAGCTCACTGACGGGGACCTACGAGCAGTACTTC. Full variable domain (outside the CDR3, taken from reference TRBV18 and TRBJ2-7): NAGVMQNPRHLVRRRGQEARLRCSPMKGHSHVYWYRQLPEEGLKFMVYLQKENIIDESGMPKERFSAEFPKEGPSILRIQQVVRGDSAAYFCASSLTGTYEQYFGPGTRLTVT.

This clone was recorded once. The chain couples TRBV6-5 to TRBJ1-5; TRBD1 matches at 8 bases. Germline V gene sequence: CDR1 MNHEY, CDR2 SVGAGI. Unmatched junction bases numbered 11, after V lost 5 bases and J lost 8 bases. The CDR3 sequence is 15 residues long. The CDR3 DNA sequence: TGTGCCAGCAGTCCCCGGACAGGGCGCCTGAAGCCCCAGCATTTT. Protein product: CASSPRTGRLKPQHF.

CDR3 bases: TGTGCCAGTAGTACCACGGCTACCTACGAGCAGTACTTC. Translated: CASSTTATYEQYF. The chain carries TRBV19 and TRBJ2-7; D is undetermined. The V gene lost 4 bases and the J gene lost 2 bases, with 9 bases spanning the gap. Germline V gene data show CDR1 as LNHDA and CDR2 as SQIVND (reference sequence). The CDR3 contains 13 residues.

V usage is TRBV5-1 and J usage is TRBJ2-7; TRBD2 matches at 7 bases. The CDR3 length is 15 residues. The junction had 5 bases not matched to a gene; V was cut back by 2 bases and J by 0 bases. Germline-derived CDR1 and CDR2 are SGHRS and YFSETQ. This CDR3 reads CASSLGLADSYEQYF. The CDR3 DNA follows: TGCGCCAGCAGCTTAGGGCTAGCGGACTCCTACGAGCAGTACTTC.

J is TRBJ2-3 and V is TRBV28; 9 nucleotides line up with TRBD2. Unmatched junction bases numbered 7, after V lost 5 bases and J lost 4 bases. The CDR3 is made up of 15 amino acids. Germline-derived CDR1 and CDR2 are MDHEN and SYDVKM. The CDR3 sequence: CASSPAGLASDTQYF. As DNA, the CDR3 is TGTGCCAGCAGTCCCGCTGGACTAGCGTCAGATACGCAGTATTTT. Together with reference TRBV28 and TRBJ2-3, the CDR3 gives the full variable domain: DVKVTQSSRYLVKRTGEKVFLECVQDMDHENMFWYRQDPGLGLRLIYFSYDVKMKEKGDIPEGYSVSREKKERFSLILESASTNQTSMYLCASSPAGLASDTQYFGPGTRLTVL.

The chain employs TRBV12-5 and TRBJ2-2, with 7 bases fitting TRBD2. The CDR3 covers 13 residues. Germline V lookup: CDR1 LGHNT, CDR2 FRNRAP. Trimming took 10 bases from V and 6 from J; bases not matched to a gene: 8. The CDR3 sequence is CATGEGRPGELFF. Here the CDR3 DNA reads TGTGCTACTGGGGAGGGTAGGCCCGGGGAGCTGTTTTTT.

This clone was detected a few times. This chain's CDR3 is CSVGTTSSTDTQYF. The CDR3 DNA reads as TGCAGCGTTGGGACCACCTCTAGCACAGATACGCAGTATTTT. The chain recombines TRBV29-1 with TRBJ2-3; D is uncertain. Between the trimmed V and J ends, which lost 4 bases and 0 bases, there was a span of 11 bases. CDR3 length: 14 residues. CDR1 SQVTM and CDR2 ANQGSEA come from the germline V gene.

This clone was seen a single time. The chain is built from TRBV7-6 and TRBJ2-5; 7 bases match TRBD2. The J segment lost 6 bases and the V segment lost 4 bases, leaving 8 bases of the junction unmatched. Germline values: CDR1 SGHVS, CDR2 FNYEAQ. The CDR3 extends over 14 amino acids. The CDR3 is CASSSITGGKTQYF. For the CDR3, the DNA is TGTGCCAGCAGCTCGATAACGGGAGGCAAGACCCAGTACTTC.

This rearrangement joins TRBV28 to TRBJ2-2; 11 bases agree with TRBD1. The V and J ends lost 6 bases and 3 bases, in that order; junction bases with no gene match: 6. This CDR3 contains 16 residues. Germline V CDR1 and CDR2: MDHEN, SYDVKM. The chain's CDR3 is CASSSMGQGDTGELFF. The DNA of the CDR3 is TGTGCCAGCAGCTCGATGGGACAGGGGGACACCGGGGAGCTGTTTTTT.

The V and J genes are TRBV27 and TRBJ2-7, with 10 bases that match TRBD2. The CDR3 runs to 15 residues. The germline V gene encodes CDR1 MNHEY and CDR2 SMNVEV (reference sequence). V lost 8 bases, J lost 4 bases, and 11 bases stayed unmatched. The CDR3 nucleotides are TGTGCCAGCCGTGGGGCTAGCGGGAGTTATTACGAGCAGTACTTC. This sequence encodes CASRGASGSYYEQYF.

The V and J genes are TRBV4-3 and TRBJ1-5; no definite D call. The germline V gene has CDR1 LGHNA and CDR2 YSLEER. The CDR3 is 15 amino acids. V lost 0 bases and J 3 bases, leaving 9 bases between the germline ends. CDR3 in amino acids: CASSQEAVDNQPQHF. In DNA, the CDR3 is TGCGCCAGCAGCCAAGAAGCCGTGGACAATCAGCCCCAGCATTTT.

The chain couples TRBV27 to TRBJ2-2; 7 positions match TRBD2. Trimming removed 5 bases from V and 7 bases from J; junction bases left unmatched: 1. The CDR3 sequence is 12 residues long. Germline V lookup: CDR1 MNHEY, CDR2 SMNVEV (reference sequence). The CDR3 DNA follows: TGTGCCAGCAGTCGGGACTACGGGGAGCTGTTTTTT. It encodes CASSRDYGELFF.

In regard to this clone: The DNA is omitted, as the CDR3 cannot be located on it reliably, and the CDR3 follows TCRdb's listing. The V call is TRBV28, the J call TRBJ2-1. Germline V gene sequence: CDR1 MDHEN, CDR2 SYDVKM. The length of the CDR3 is 14 amino acids, counting both ends. CDR3 residues: CASSFFGPGNEQFF.

The rearrangement joins TRBV6-1 to TRBJ2-1; 7 nucleotides match TRBD2. Unmatched junction bases numbered 8, after V lost 1 base and J lost 8 bases. In germline, CDR1 is MNHNS, CDR2 SASEGT. There are 15 residues in the CDR3. The CDR3 nucleotides are TGTGCCAGCAGTGAAGGGGGACTTGGGAGGGATGAGCAGTTCTTC. Translating gives CASSEGGLGRDEQFF.

J is TRBJ1-5 and V is TRBV11-2; D is unresolved. The V gene lost 1 base and the J gene lost 2 bases, with 12 bases spanning the gap. The CDR3 consists of 16 residues. Germline values: CDR1 SGHAT, CDR2 FQNNGV. Here the CDR3 DNA reads TGTGCCAGCAGCTTAGGGGTGAGGGAGGGCAATCAGCCCCAGCATTTT. Its protein is CASSLGVREGNQPQHF.

This clone was recorded a few times. V is TRBV6-1 and J is TRBJ1-4; D is undetermined. Looked up from germline, CDR1 is MNHNS and CDR2 is SASEGT. The length of the CDR3 is 15 residues. V dropped 6 bases and J dropped 8 bases, with 19 bases sitting between them. The CDR3 loop reads CASREPIESSEKLFF. In DNA form, the CDR3 reads TGTGCCAGCAGGGAGCCAATCGAATCGAGCGAAAAACTGTTTTTT.

The J gene is TRBJ2-1, the V gene TRBV19; D remains ambiguous. The CDR3 length is 13 residues. Germline CDR1 LNHDA, CDR2 SQIVND (reference sequence). V gave up 3 bases and J gave up 9 bases, with 12 bases separating them. Written as DNA, the CDR3 is TGTGCCAGTAGTATGGCCTTAAGGGTTGAGCAGTTCTTC. Its protein is CASSMALRVEQFF.

The chain is built from TRBV11-1 and TRBJ2-6; 8 positions agree with TRBD1. This CDR3 is 17 amino acids long. Trimming cost V 6 bases and J 2 bases; bases outside gene matches: 9. Germline V gene sequence: CDR1 SGHAT, CDR2 FQDESV (reference sequence). The CDR3 coding sequence is TGTGCCAGCAGACCGGACAGGGTATCACCTGGGGCCAACGTCCTGACTTTC. The encoded protein is CASRPDRVSPGANVLTF.

The genes are TRBV9 and TRBJ1-6; D perhaps matches TRBD1 (5 bases). CDR1 and CDR2 (germline): SGDLS, YYNGEE. This CDR3 region has 19 residues. Trimming stripped 0 bases from V and 4 bases from J, with 20 bases between. CDR3 coding DNA: TGTGCCAGCAGCGTAGAATCGCATTGGGACCCGAGGTATAATTCACCCCTCCACTTT. The encoded protein is CASSVESHWDPRYNSPLHF.

This chain links TRBV14 with TRBJ2-1; no definite D call. Germline CDR1 reads SGHDN; CDR2 reads FVKESK. The CDR3 has 12 residues. The V end lost 2 bases, the J end lost 4 bases, and 3 bases lay between the germline ends. Written as DNA, the CDR3 is TGTGCCAGCAGCCAACTGTACAATGAGCAGTTCTTC. This sequence encodes CASSQLYNEQFF.

This rearrangement joins TRBV7-9 to TRBJ1-5; D not certain. This CDR3 comprises 14 residues. The germline V gene has CDR1 SEHNR and CDR2 FQNEAQ (reference sequence). V dropped 4 bases and J dropped 1 base, with 8 bases sitting between them. CDR3 coding DNA: TGTGCCAGCAGCTCCCTGACCAGCAATCAGCCCCAGCATTTT. This translates into CASSSLTSNQPQHF. The whole variable domain, remainder taken from reference TRBV7-9 and TRBJ1-5, is DTGVSQNPRHKITKRGQNVTFRCDPISEHNRLYWYRQTLGQGPEFLTYFQNEAQLEKSRLLSDRFSAERPKGSFSTLEIQRTEQGDSAMYLCASSSLTSNQPQHFGDGTRLSIL.

This sequence joins TRBV5-1 and TRBJ2-7; 10 bases line up with TRBD2. J gave up 0 bases and V 4 bases, and 10 bases lay outside the gene matches. The CDR3 contains 17 residues. Germline V CDR1 and CDR2: SGHRS, YFSETQ. CDR3 sequence reads: CASSIASGSPSSYEQYF. CDR3 DNA: TGCGCCAGCAGCATCGCTAGCGGGAGCCCCAGCTCCTACGAGCAGTACTTC.